These T cell receptor beta chains were read from a single sample in a study of T cell responses to AZD1222 COVID-19 vaccine. Clones were sequenced by immunoSEQ multiplex PCR, and TCRdb holds only the in-frame ones, with some missing. The sample contains some 75,000 clones, 70% to 90% of which appear only once. The input for sequencing was peripheral blood, taken on day 0 of AZD1222 vaccination. The receptors stem from an adult in good health. Each CDR3 is given with its conserved first and last residue. Fields, in order: D gene, clone size, V gene, J gene, CDR3 length, CDR3 protein, CDR3 DNA. A D gene is named only where the DNA matches it firmly. Only some rows state a clone size, as once, few, many or a class for expanded clones.

d_call: TRBD1
clone_size: NA
v_call: TRBV6-5
j_call: TRBJ2-3
cdr3_length: 14
cdr3_aa: CASSTGTGANTQYF
cdr3_nt: TGTGCCAGCAGTACCGGGACAGGGGCAAATACGCAGTATTTT

d_call: NA
clone_size: NA
v_call: TRBV11-3
j_call: TRBJ2-1
cdr3_length: 15
cdr3_aa: CASSQRPGGLNEQFF
cdr3_nt: TGTGCCAGCAGCCAAAGACCTGGCGGGCTCAATGAGCAGTTCTTC

d_call: NA
clone_size: NA
v_call: TRBV5-1
j_call: TRBJ2-7
cdr3_length: 13
cdr3_aa: CASSLLGDHEQYF
cdr3_nt: TGCGCCAGCAGCTTGCTTGGCGATCACGAGCAGTACTTC

d_call: NA
clone_size: NA
v_call: TRBV7-6
j_call: TRBJ2-3
cdr3_length: 14
cdr3_aa: CASTPRFRTDTQYF
cdr3_nt: TGTGCCAGCACCCCTAGGTTCCGCACAGATACGCAGTATTTT

d_call: TRBD2
clone_size: NA
v_call: TRBV6-5
j_call: TRBJ2-3
cdr3_length: 13
cdr3_aa: CASSWGGTDTQYF
cdr3_nt: TGTGCCAGCAGCTGGGGGGGGACAGATACGCAGTATTTT

d_call: TRBD2
clone_size: NA
v_call: TRBV28
j_call: TRBJ2-3
cdr3_length: 14
cdr3_aa: CASSPTSGPDTQYF
cdr3_nt: TGTGCCAGCAGTCCCACTAGCGGCCCAGATACGCAGTATTTT

d_call: NA
clone_size: NA
v_call: TRBV12-3/TRBV12-4
j_call: TRBJ1-6
cdr3_length: 12
cdr3_aa: CASRRQAEPLHF
cdr3_nt: TGTGCCAGCAGGCGACAGGCCGAGCCCCTCCACTTT

d_call: NA
clone_size: NA
v_call: TRBV19
j_call: TRBJ1-4
cdr3_length: 14
cdr3_aa: CASSHGSTNEKLFF
cdr3_nt: TGTGCCAGTAGTCACGGCTCAACTAATGAAAAACTGTTTTTT

d_call: NA
clone_size: once
v_call: TRBV6-5
j_call: TRBJ2-5
cdr3_length: 14
cdr3_aa: CASSYRGGVETQYF
cdr3_nt: TGTGCCAGCAGTTATCGGGGCGGAGTAGAGACCCAGTACTTC

d_call: NA
clone_size: NA
v_call: TRBV28
j_call: TRBJ2-7
cdr3_length: 11
cdr3_aa: CASSGDYEQYF
cdr3_nt: TGTGCCAGCTCAGGAGACTACGAGCAGTACTTC

d_call: NA
clone_size: NA
v_call: TRBV2
j_call: TRBJ1-1
cdr3_length: 16
cdr3_aa: CASSVLTTLVGTEAFF
cdr3_nt: TGTGCCAGCAGTGTCTTAACCACCCTGGTCGGCACTGAAGCTTTCTTT

d_call: NA
clone_size: NA
v_call: TRBV30
j_call: TRBJ2-6
cdr3_length: 13
cdr3_aa: CAWSLGPWGVLTF
cdr3_nt: TGTGCCTGGAGCCTGGGACCCTGGGGCGTCCTGACTTTC

d_call: NA
clone_size: NA
v_call: TRBV28
j_call: TRBJ2-7
cdr3_length: 15
cdr3_aa: CASSLTGGRPYEQYF
cdr3_nt: TGTGCCAGCAGCCTCACAGGAGGACGCCCCTACGAGCAGTACTTC

d_call: NA
clone_size: once
v_call: TRBV3-1/TRBV3-2
j_call: TRBJ2-5
cdr3_length: 14
cdr3_aa: CASSQQTTQETQYF
cdr3_nt: TGTGCCAGCAGCCAACAAACGACCCAAGAGACCCAGTACTTC

d_call: NA
clone_size: NA
v_call: TRBV5-1
j_call: TRBJ2-7
cdr3_length: 15
cdr3_aa: CASSLGQGLSYEQYF
cdr3_nt: TGCGCCAGCAGCTTGGGGCAGGGGCTCTCCTACGAGCAGTACTTC

d_call: NA
clone_size: NA
v_call: TRBV4-1
j_call: TRBJ2-3
cdr3_length: 15
cdr3_aa: CASSQGGLRRDTQYF
cdr3_nt: TGCGCCAGCAGCCAAGGGGGCCTTCGGAGGGATACGCAGTATTTT

d_call: NA
clone_size: NA
v_call: TRBV6-5
j_call: TRBJ2-3
cdr3_length: 14
cdr3_aa: CASKAQGWADTQYF
cdr3_nt: TGTGCCAGCAAGGCCCAGGGCTGGGCAGATACGCAGTATTTT

d_call: NA
clone_size: few
v_call: TRBV6-6
j_call: TRBJ2-3
cdr3_length: 12
cdr3_aa: CASRGTGWEQYF
cdr3_nt: TGTGCCAGCAGGGGGACCGGATGGGAGCAGTATTTT

d_call: NA
clone_size: NA
v_call: TRBV7-9
j_call: TRBJ2-7
cdr3_length: 14
cdr3_aa: CASSFSQVNYEQYF
cdr3_nt: TGTGCCAGCAGCTTCAGTCAGGTTAACTACGAGCAGTACTTC

d_call: NA
clone_size: NA
v_call: TRBV12-3/TRBV12-4
j_call: TRBJ1-1
cdr3_length: 13
cdr3_aa: CASSLRQNTEAFF
cdr3_nt: TGTGCCAGCAGTTTACGGCAGAACACTGAAGCTTTCTTT

d_call: NA
clone_size: NA
v_call: TRBV14
j_call: TRBJ1-2
cdr3_length: 14
cdr3_aa: CASSQVGQLYGYTF
cdr3_nt: TGTGCCAGCAGCCAAGTGGGGCAGCTCTATGGCTACACCTTC

d_call: NA
clone_size: NA
v_call: TRBV5-5
j_call: TRBJ2-7
cdr3_length: 15
cdr3_aa: CASSLQSSSSYEQYF
cdr3_nt: TGTGCCAGCAGCTTGCAATCTAGCTCATCCTACGAGCAGTACTTC

d_call: NA
clone_size: NA
v_call: TRBV30
j_call: TRBJ1-2
cdr3_length: 14
cdr3_aa: CACTKENGNYGYTF
cdr3_nt: TGTGCCTGCACCAAGGAGAATGGCAACTATGGCTACACCTTC

d_call: TRBD1
clone_size: few
v_call: TRBV6-1
j_call: TRBJ1-5
cdr3_length: 15
cdr3_aa: CASSDPTGGKQPQHF
cdr3_nt: TGTGCCAGCAGTGACCCGACAGGGGGAAAACAGCCCCAGCATTTT

d_call: NA
clone_size: NA
v_call: TRBV29-1
j_call: TRBJ2-4
cdr3_length: 13
cdr3_aa: CSVVRQGGNIQYF
cdr3_nt: TGCAGCGTTGTACGGCAGGGGGGAAACATTCAGTACTTC

d_call: NA
clone_size: NA
v_call: TRBV10-1
j_call: TRBJ2-5
cdr3_length: 14
cdr3_aa: CASSMDIYQETQYF
cdr3_nt: TGCGCCAGCAGTATGGACATCTACCAAGAGACCCAGTACTTC

d_call: TRBD2
clone_size: NA
v_call: TRBV10-3
j_call: TRBJ2-5
cdr3_length: 12
cdr3_aa: CASTSGGETQYF
cdr3_nt: TGTGCCTCCACGAGCGGGGGTGAGACCCAGTACTTC

d_call: TRBD1
clone_size: once
v_call: TRBV2
j_call: TRBJ1-2
cdr3_length: 15
cdr3_aa: CASSARTGRSDGYTF
cdr3_nt: TGTGCCAGCAGCGCCCGGACAGGGAGAAGTGATGGCTACACCTTC

d_call: TRBD2
clone_size: NA
v_call: TRBV7-9
j_call: TRBJ2-1
cdr3_length: 16
cdr3_aa: CASSLGLGTSGVEQFF
cdr3_nt: TGTGCCAGCAGCTTAGGTCTAGGGACTAGCGGGGTTGAGCAGTTCTTC

d_call: NA
clone_size: NA
v_call: TRBV18
j_call: TRBJ2-2
cdr3_length: 15
cdr3_aa: CASSPRGRNTGELFF
cdr3_nt: TGTGCCAGCTCACCCCGGGGACGGAACACCGGGGAGCTGTTTTTT

d_call: NA
clone_size: NA
v_call: TRBV5-1
j_call: TRBJ1-1
cdr3_length: 13
cdr3_aa: CASSRDITTEAFF
cdr3_nt: TGCGCCAGCAGCCGGGACATAACCACTGAAGCTTTCTTT

d_call: TRBD2
clone_size: NA
v_call: TRBV7-3
j_call: TRBJ2-5
cdr3_length: 15
cdr3_aa: CASSLFGGGRETQYF
cdr3_nt: TGTGCCAGCAGCTTATTTGGGGGAGGGCGTGAGACCCAGTACTTC

d_call: TRBD1
clone_size: NA
v_call: TRBV4-1
j_call: TRBJ2-6
cdr3_length: 16
cdr3_aa: CASSHNRGPGANVLTF
cdr3_nt: TGCGCCAGCAGCCACAACAGGGGGCCAGGGGCCAACGTCCTGACTTTC

d_call: NA
clone_size: NA
v_call: TRBV2
j_call: TRBJ2-3
cdr3_length: 13
cdr3_aa: CASRGAVTDTQYF
cdr3_nt: TGTGCCAGCAGGGGAGCGGTCACAGATACGCAGTATTTT

d_call: NA
clone_size: NA
v_call: TRBV6-5
j_call: TRBJ1-5
cdr3_length: 15
cdr3_aa: CASSQSGQSNQPQHF
cdr3_nt: TGTGCCAGCAGCCAAAGTGGACAGTCCAATCAGCCCCAGCATTTT

d_call: NA
clone_size: once
v_call: TRBV30
j_call: TRBJ1-2
cdr3_length: 13
cdr3_aa: CAWSAGHNYGYTF
cdr3_nt: TGTGCCTGGAGTGCGGGACACAACTATGGCTACACCTTC

d_call: NA
clone_size: NA
v_call: TRBV4-1
j_call: TRBJ2-3
cdr3_length: 14
cdr3_aa: CASSPDQNTDTQYF
cdr3_nt: TGCGCCAGCAGCCCGGACCAAAACACAGATACGCAGTATTTT

d_call: NA
clone_size: NA
v_call: TRBV27
j_call: TRBJ1-1
cdr3_length: 13
cdr3_aa: CASSLFAVTEAFF
cdr3_nt: TGTGCCAGCAGTTTATTCGCCGTCACTGAAGCTTTCTTT

d_call: NA
clone_size: NA
v_call: TRBV12-3/TRBV12-4
j_call: TRBJ2-1
cdr3_length: 12
cdr3_aa: CASSLREIGTFF
cdr3_nt: TGTGCCAGCAGTTTAAGGGAGATAGGAACGTTCTTC

d_call: TRBD1
clone_size: NA
v_call: TRBV11-2
j_call: TRBJ1-4
cdr3_length: 14
cdr3_aa: CASSLDRGVEKLFF
cdr3_nt: TGTGCCAGCAGCTTGGACAGGGGCGTGGAAAAACTGTTTTTT

d_call: TRBD2
clone_size: NA
v_call: TRBV6-9
j_call: TRBJ2-4
cdr3_length: 19
cdr3_aa: CASSYPTSGRAKAKNIQYF
cdr3_nt: TGTGCCAGCAGTTATCCGACTAGCGGGAGGGCCAAAGCCAAAAACATTCAGTACTTC

d_call: NA
clone_size: NA
v_call: TRBV3-1/TRBV3-2
j_call: TRBJ2-7
cdr3_length: 14
cdr3_aa: CASSQTSLNYEQYF
cdr3_nt: TGTGCCAGCAGCCAAACTAGCTTGAACTACGAGCAGTACTTC

d_call: TRBD2
clone_size: NA
v_call: TRBV25-1
j_call: TRBJ2-7
cdr3_length: 15
cdr3_aa: CASSDATSGRYEQYF
cdr3_nt: TGTGCCAGCAGTGACGCGACTAGCGGGAGGTACGAGCAGTACTTC

d_call: TRBD1
clone_size: once
v_call: TRBV19
j_call: TRBJ1-1
cdr3_length: 14
cdr3_aa: CASIDRGPNTEAFF
cdr3_nt: TGTGCCAGCATTGACAGGGGGCCGAACACTGAAGCTTTCTTT

d_call: NA
clone_size: NA
v_call: TRBV18
j_call: TRBJ2-7
cdr3_length: 16
cdr3_aa: CASSPLPGPLSYEQYF
cdr3_nt: TGTGCCAGCTCACCGCTCCCGGGACCTCTCTCCTACGAGCAGTACTTC

d_call: TRBD1
clone_size: NA
v_call: TRBV4-1
j_call: TRBJ1-1
cdr3_length: 16
cdr3_aa: CASSHRRTGQNTEAFF
cdr3_nt: TGCGCCAGCAGCCACCGTCGGACAGGACAAAACACTGAAGCTTTCTTT

d_call: TRBD2
clone_size: NA
v_call: TRBV7-9
j_call: TRBJ2-1
cdr3_length: 14
cdr3_aa: CASSGTTSYNEQFF
cdr3_nt: TGTGCCAGCAGCGGGACTACCTCCTACAATGAGCAGTTCTTC

d_call: TRBD1
clone_size: NA
v_call: TRBV6-5
j_call: TRBJ1-1
cdr3_length: 16
cdr3_aa: CASSSRGGGEGTEAFF
cdr3_nt: TGTGCCAGCAGTTCTAGGGGAGGGGGCGAGGGGACTGAAGCTTTCTTT

d_call: TRBD2
clone_size: NA
v_call: TRBV5-5
j_call: TRBJ2-5
cdr3_length: 20
cdr3_aa: CASSRRGLAGGRGTQETQYF
cdr3_nt: TGTGCCAGCAGCCGACGAGGACTAGCGGGGGGCAGGGGGACCCAAGAGACCCAGTACTTC

d_call: NA
clone_size: NA
v_call: TRBV14
j_call: TRBJ2-1
cdr3_length: 13
cdr3_aa: CASSLNREDEQFF
cdr3_nt: TGTGCCAGCAGCCTTAACAGGGAAGATGAGCAGTTCTTC

d_call: NA
clone_size: NA
v_call: TRBV7-9
j_call: TRBJ2-2
cdr3_length: 13
cdr3_aa: CASQMGVLGELFF
cdr3_nt: TGTGCCAGTCAAATGGGAGTTCTCGGGGAGCTGTTTTTT

d_call: NA
clone_size: NA
v_call: TRBV4-2
j_call: TRBJ2-3
cdr3_length: 14
cdr3_aa: CASSQPQTTDTQYF
cdr3_nt: TGTGCCAGCAGCCAACCCCAGACCACAGATACGCAGTATTTT

d_call: NA
clone_size: NA
v_call: TRBV11-2
j_call: TRBJ2-2
cdr3_length: 14
cdr3_aa: CASSLGVAGGELFF
cdr3_nt: TGTGCCAGCAGCTTAGGTGTCGCCGGCGGGGAGCTGTTTTTT